The rows below give T cell receptor beta chains drawn from one sample of a study of blood T cell repertoires in COVID-19. The assay was immunoSEQ multiplex PCR, and TCRdb's table has in-frame clones only and misses some. The sample yields a few hundred thousand clones, approximately 90% seen once. Specimen: PBMCs or T cells enriched from blood (not recorded which). These receptors were taken from a woman in her 50s who had recovered from COVID-19. The CDR3 runs from the conserved cysteine through the conserved F or W. D genes are given only for firm matches. Size is omitted from some rows. Given values are once, few, many or a class for expanded clones.

j_call d_call clone_size v_call cdr3_nt cdr3_aa
TRBJ1-2 . . TRBV18 TGTGCCAGCTCACCGACAGGCCGATGGGATGGCTACACCTTC CASSPTGRWDGYTF
TRBJ1-5 . few TRBV4-1 TGCGCCAGCAGCCAAGGGCCCTACTCGGGAGGGCGTAATCAGCCCCAGCATTTT CASSQGPYSGGRNQPQHF
TRBJ2-3 TRBD1 once TRBV30 TGTGCCTGGAGTGGGGAGAGGGACAGGGCTTGGACAGATACGCAGTATTTT CAWSGERDRAWTDTQYF
TRBJ1-5 . . TRBV5-1 TGCGCCAGCAGCTGGGACTCAAATCAGCCCCAGCATTTT CASSWDSNQPQHF
TRBJ1-1 TRBD1 many TRBV19 TGTGCCAGTAGCCGGACAGGGGAAGCTTTCTTT CASSRTGEAFF
TRBJ2-7 . . TRBV6-2/TRBV6-3 TGTGCCAGCAGTTACCTTGGGAGGCTTTACGAGCAGTACTTC CASSYLGRLYEQYF
TRBJ2-7 . few TRBV5-6 TGTGCCAGCAGCCGCGGGTACGAGCAGTACTTC CASSRGYEQYF
TRBJ2-1 TRBD2 . TRBV6-2/TRBV6-3 TGTGCCAGCAGTTACTTGAGCGGGGGGCGGGACAATGAGCAGTTCTTC CASSYLSGGRDNEQFF
TRBJ1-2 TRBD1 . TRBV11-2 TGTGCCAGCAGCCCAATACAGGGGATCCGCTATGGCTACACCTTC CASSPIQGIRYGYTF
TRBJ2-7 . . TRBV4-1 TGCGCCAGCAGCCAAGATGTCCGACGGAGTGGCGAGCAGTACTTC CASSQDVRRSGEQYF
TRBJ1-1 . few TRBV6-5 TGTGCCAGCAGTTACAGCCTAAATACTAGGAACACTGAAGCTTTCTTT CASSYSLNTRNTEAFF
TRBJ2-3 TRBD2 . TRBV14 TGTCCCAGCGGGGCCGATACGCAGTATTTT CPSGADTQYF
TRBJ1-6 . few TRBV5-1 TGCGCCAGCAGCTTCGAGACAAATAATTCACCCCTCCACTTT CASSFETNNSPLHF
TRBJ1-6 . once TRBV15 TGTGCCACCAGCAGAGATCGGGGGAGGCAATCACCCCTCCACTTT CATSRDRGRQSPLHF
TRBJ1-1 . . TRBV5-4 TGTGCCAGCAGCCCCCCCCCAACAGGTGGGGACACTGAAGCTTTCTTT CASSPPPTGGDTEAFF
TRBJ2-5 . . TRBV5-1 TGCGCCAGCAGCTTTAGCAACAAGCAAGAGACCCAGTACTTC CASSFSNKQETQYF
TRBJ2-7 . . TRBV29-1 TGCAGCGTCCAGGCCTTCGAGGGGGCCTACGAGCAGTACTTC CSVQAFEGAYEQYF
TRBJ2-3 TRBD2 . TRBV25-1 TGTGCCAGCAGTGAATTCGGGGCGGGGGGCACAGATACGCAGTATTTT CASSEFGAGGTDTQYF
TRBJ2-5 TRBD1 . TRBV28 TGTGCCAGCAGTTTCCTAGACAGGGGCGCCGAGACCCAGTACTTC CASSFLDRGAETQYF
TRBJ1-1 TRBD1 . TRBV29-1 TGCAGCGTGAGACAGGGGTCGAACACTGAAGCTTTCTTT CSVRQGSNTEAFF
TRBJ1-5 TRBD1 . TRBV11-2 TGTGCCAGCAGCTTAGGATTGGGCCGGACAGGGCTCAATCAGCCCCAGCATTTT CASSLGLGRTGLNQPQHF
TRBJ2-2 TRBD1 . TRBV7-6 TGTGCCAGCAGCTCACAGGGGTCGGCCGGGGAGCTGTTTTTT CASSSQGSAGELFF
TRBJ1-1 TRBD1 . TRBV7-3 TGTGCCAGCAGGGCTACCGGGACAGGGATCACTGAAGCTTTCTTT CASRATGTGITEAFF
TRBJ1-1 . . TRBV5-1 TGCGCCAGCAGCGGGGGACAAATGAACACTGAAGCTTTCTTT CASSGGQMNTEAFF
TRBJ1-1 TRBD1 . TRBV27 TGTGCCAGCAGTTCGACGACAGGGGCCACTGAAGCTTTCTTT CASSSTTGATEAFF
TRBJ1-2 . . TRBV27 TGTGCCAGCAGTTGGGGGAGGGGGAGTGGTAACTATGGCTACACCTTC CASSWGRGSGNYGYTF
TRBJ1-5 TRBD1 . TRBV2 TGTGCCAGCACCATGGACAGGGATCAGCCCCAGCATTTT CASTMDRDQPQHF
TRBJ1-5 TRBD1 . TRBV20-1 TGCAGTGCTAGTTCCAGGGGGGGCAATCAGCCCCAGCATTTT CSASSRGGNQPQHF
TRBJ1-2 TRBD1 once TRBV7-2 TGTGCCAGCAGTCCTACCAGCCAGGGGGCGTACTATGGCTACACCTTC CASSPTSQGAYYGYTF
TRBJ2-1 . . TRBV5-1 TGCGCCAGCAGCCCACAGGACCCCTCCTACAATGAGCAGTTCTTC CASSPQDPSYNEQFF
TRBJ1-2 . . TRBV19 TGTGCCAGTAGTCTCGAGGGGGGGTCCTACTATGGCTACACCTTC CASSLEGGSYYGYTF
TRBJ1-1 TRBD1 . TRBV25-1 TGTGCCAGCAGTGAATATCCGACAGGGTTCAACACTGAAGCTTTCTTT CASSEYPTGFNTEAFF
TRBJ2-3 TRBD1 . TRBV12-3/TRBV12-4 TGTGCCAGCAGTTGGAGACAGGGTGGTACGCAGTATTTT CASSWRQGGTQYF
TRBJ1-2 TRBD1 . TRBV28 TGTGCCAGCAGCGATCCTAGGACAGGGAACTATGGCTACACCTTC CASSDPRTGNYGYTF
TRBJ2-5 . . TRBV3-1/TRBV3-2 TGTGCCAGCAGCTACGGTATGGAGACCCAGTACTTC CASSYGMETQYF
TRBJ2-7 TRBD1 . TRBV2 TGTGCCAGCAGCCTCCAACAGCGGACAGGGCTCACCTACGAGCAGTACTTC CASSLQQRTGLTYEQYF
TRBJ1-1 . . TRBV4-1 TGCGCCAGCAGCCCTCCTGGGCGGGGAAACACTGAAGCTTTCTTT CASSPPGRGNTEAFF
TRBJ1-4 . . TRBV4-1 TGCGCCAGCAGCCAAGCGACACCCAATGAAAAACTGTTTTTT CASSQATPNEKLFF